This T cell receptor beta chain was captured in a study of blood T cell repertoires in COVID-19 (dated by TCRdb to about 2020). At the level of the whole study: Samples covering the acute and convalescent phases of COVID-19 were provided by collaborators in the United States, Italy and Spain. Deeply sampled blood TCRbeta repertoires from subjects exposed to, actively infected with, or recovered from COVID-19 were included in the dataset. Sample metadata almost always included a de-identified subject ID, COVID-19 status, age in years and sex. The repertoires were released in a freely available public database intended as a resource for research on the immune response to SARS-CoV-2. Samples came from the ongoing ImmuneRACE study (first 160 participants) plus 1,254 subjects from 6 global collaborators. Where available, HLA class I and class II types were taken from metadata supplied by the sample provider and were not determined by assay-based typing. The material from the prospective study consisted of cDNA or gDNA derived from T cells, B-cell-depleted T cells, or PBMCs.

This clone was seen a handful of times. Its cognate antigen has yet to be identified. Base qualities were left out, and no much larger clone turns up one base away. The trim is 8 bases for V and 0 bases for J, with a gap of 17 bases between the germline ends. The cysteine opens and the phenylalanine closes a CDR3 of 16 amino acids. Here the CDR3 DNA is all that survives: 48 bases in frame from base 1. The germline V gene (reference sequence) yields LNHDA for CDR1 and SQIVND for CDR2. The immunoSEQ Assay, a bias-controlled multiplex PCR, was used to amplify TCRbeta CDR3 regions from genomic DNA. Processing in the source paper ran as follows. The number of nucleated cells in each sample was estimated by amplification of reference gene primers within the assay. Sequence reads were collapsed and filtered to measure the absolute abundance of every unique TCRbeta CDR3 rearrangement. For each sample, productive Simpson clonality was calculated as the square root of Simpson's diversity index over productive rearrangements. The source is immuneACCESS, and TCRdb retained only in-frame sequences with V and J called. Part of the clones is not carried over; for the studies checked, unresolved V genes explain less than half of this, and the remainder is unexplained. The V and J calls and the clone size are those of that table, but D and trimming were determined from the DNA. The sample table shows approximately 89,000 clones, and 70% to 90% are seen once. The ten largest make up 14% of the sample.

Whole blood was collected in K2EDTA tubes by collaborating institutions according to the institutions' own protocols. For TCRbeta analysis, collaborators shipped samples in one of three forms: frozen whole blood, isolated PBMCs, or DNA extracted from either of those sample types. Overall study outcomes, separate from this receptor: How much clinical and demographic metadata was included differed by source and by participant, and the metadata was provided uncurated.

The sequenced sample was peripheral blood. The TCR was taken from a woman aged 70-85 years with acute or convalescent COVID-19. The V and J genes are TRBV19 and TRBJ1-5; the D gene is possibly TRBD1, with 5 bases matching. The encoded CDR3 is CASAGRGTYSNQPQHF. The nucleotide sequence is TGTGCCAGTGCGGGACGGGGGACTTATAGCAATCAGCCCCAGCATTTT.